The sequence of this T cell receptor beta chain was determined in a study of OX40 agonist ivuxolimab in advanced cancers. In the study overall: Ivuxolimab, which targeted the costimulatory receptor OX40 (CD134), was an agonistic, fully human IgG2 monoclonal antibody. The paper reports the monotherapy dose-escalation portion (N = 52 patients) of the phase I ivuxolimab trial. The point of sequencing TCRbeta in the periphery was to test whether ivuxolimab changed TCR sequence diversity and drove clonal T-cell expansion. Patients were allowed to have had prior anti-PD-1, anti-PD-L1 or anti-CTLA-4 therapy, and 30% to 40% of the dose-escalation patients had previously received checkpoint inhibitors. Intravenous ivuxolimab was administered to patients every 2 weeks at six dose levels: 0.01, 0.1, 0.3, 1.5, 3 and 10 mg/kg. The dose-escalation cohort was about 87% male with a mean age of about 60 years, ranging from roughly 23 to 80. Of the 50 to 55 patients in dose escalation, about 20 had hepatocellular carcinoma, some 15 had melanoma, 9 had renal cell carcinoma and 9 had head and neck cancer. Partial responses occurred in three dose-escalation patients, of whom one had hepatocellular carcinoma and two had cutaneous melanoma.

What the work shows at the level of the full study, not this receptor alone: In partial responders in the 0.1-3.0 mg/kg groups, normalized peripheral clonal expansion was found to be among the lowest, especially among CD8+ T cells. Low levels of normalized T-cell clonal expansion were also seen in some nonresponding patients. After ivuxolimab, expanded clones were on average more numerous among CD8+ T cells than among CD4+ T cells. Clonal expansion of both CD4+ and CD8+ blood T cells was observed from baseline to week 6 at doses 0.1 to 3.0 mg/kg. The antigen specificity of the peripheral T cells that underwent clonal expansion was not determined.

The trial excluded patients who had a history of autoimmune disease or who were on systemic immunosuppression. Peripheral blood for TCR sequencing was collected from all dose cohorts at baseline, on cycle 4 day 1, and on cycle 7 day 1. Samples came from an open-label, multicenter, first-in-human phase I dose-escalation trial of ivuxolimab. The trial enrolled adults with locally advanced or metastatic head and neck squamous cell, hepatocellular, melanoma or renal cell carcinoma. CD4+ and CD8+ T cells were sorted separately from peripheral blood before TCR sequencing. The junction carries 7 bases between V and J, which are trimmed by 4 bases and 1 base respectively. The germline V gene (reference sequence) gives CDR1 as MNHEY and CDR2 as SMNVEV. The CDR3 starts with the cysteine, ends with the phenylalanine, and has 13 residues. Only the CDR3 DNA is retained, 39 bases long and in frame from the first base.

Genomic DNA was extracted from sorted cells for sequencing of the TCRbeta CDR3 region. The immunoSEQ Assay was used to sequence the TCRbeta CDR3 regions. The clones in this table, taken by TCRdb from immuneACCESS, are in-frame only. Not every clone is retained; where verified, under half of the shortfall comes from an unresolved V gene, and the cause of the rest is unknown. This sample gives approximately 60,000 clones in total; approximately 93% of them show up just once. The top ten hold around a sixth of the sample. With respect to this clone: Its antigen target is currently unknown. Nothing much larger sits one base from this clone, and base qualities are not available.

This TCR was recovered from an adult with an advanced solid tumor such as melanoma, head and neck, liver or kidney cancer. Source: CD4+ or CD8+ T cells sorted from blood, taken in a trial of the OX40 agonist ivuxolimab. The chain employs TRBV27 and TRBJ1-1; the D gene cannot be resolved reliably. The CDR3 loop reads CASSYYGNTEAFF. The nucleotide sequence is TGTGCCAGCAGTTATTACGGGAACACTGAAGCTTTCTTT.